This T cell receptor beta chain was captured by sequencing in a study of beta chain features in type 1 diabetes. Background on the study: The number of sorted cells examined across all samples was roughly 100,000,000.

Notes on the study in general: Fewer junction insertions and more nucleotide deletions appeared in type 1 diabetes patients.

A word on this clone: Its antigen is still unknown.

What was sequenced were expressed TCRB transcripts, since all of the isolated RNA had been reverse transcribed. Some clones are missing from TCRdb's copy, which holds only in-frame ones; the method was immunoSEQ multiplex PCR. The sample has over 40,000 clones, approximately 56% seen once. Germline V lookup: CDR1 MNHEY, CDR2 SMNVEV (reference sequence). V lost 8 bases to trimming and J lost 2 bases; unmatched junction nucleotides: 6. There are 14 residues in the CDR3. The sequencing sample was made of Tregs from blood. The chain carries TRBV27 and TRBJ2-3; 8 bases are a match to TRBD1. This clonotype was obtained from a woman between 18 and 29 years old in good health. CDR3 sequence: CASRPTGATDTQYF. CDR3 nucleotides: TGTGCCAGCCGCCCGACAGGGGCCACAGATACGCAGTATTTT.